This T cell receptor beta chain is drawn from a study of shared clonotypes between healthy human individuals. Findings and limits, study-wide: About 5% was the fraction of naive CD4 clonotypes found shared across several donors.

TCRdb's copy holds only in-frame clones and misses some; the assay was immunoSEQ multiplex PCR. The sample includes fewer than 850,000 clones, 72% of them seen just once. Memory CD4+ cells were the fraction left after CD45RA+ naive selection. Comments on this clone: Its antigen remains unknown.

CDR1 and CDR2 (germline): MNHEY, SVGAGI. V was cut by 1 base and J by 0 bases, with 8 bases left in between. The CDR3 has 15 residues. The sequence derives from a woman aged 25 to 39 in good health. The chain couples TRBV6-5 to TRBJ2-3; D remains unclear. The material sequenced was memory CD4+ T cells sorted from blood. Subset here: CD45RA-negative fraction. CDR3: CASSYLGESTDTQYF. The CDR3 coding sequence is TGTGCCAGCAGTTACTTGGGCGAAAGCACAGATACGCAGTATTTT.